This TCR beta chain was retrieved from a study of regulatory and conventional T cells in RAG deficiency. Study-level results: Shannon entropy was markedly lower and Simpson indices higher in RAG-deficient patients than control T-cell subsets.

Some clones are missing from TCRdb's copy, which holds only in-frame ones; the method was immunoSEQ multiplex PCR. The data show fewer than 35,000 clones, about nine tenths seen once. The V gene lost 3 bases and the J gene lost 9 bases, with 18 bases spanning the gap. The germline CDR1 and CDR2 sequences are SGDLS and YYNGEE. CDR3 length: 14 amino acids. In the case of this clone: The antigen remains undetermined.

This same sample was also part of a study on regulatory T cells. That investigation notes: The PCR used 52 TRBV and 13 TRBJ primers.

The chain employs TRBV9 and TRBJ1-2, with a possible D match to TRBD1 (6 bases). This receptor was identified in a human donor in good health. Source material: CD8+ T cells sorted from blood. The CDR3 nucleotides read TGTGCCAGCAGCGACCGTTCCAGGGGTAGCAGCTACACCTTC. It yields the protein CASSDRSRGSSYTF.